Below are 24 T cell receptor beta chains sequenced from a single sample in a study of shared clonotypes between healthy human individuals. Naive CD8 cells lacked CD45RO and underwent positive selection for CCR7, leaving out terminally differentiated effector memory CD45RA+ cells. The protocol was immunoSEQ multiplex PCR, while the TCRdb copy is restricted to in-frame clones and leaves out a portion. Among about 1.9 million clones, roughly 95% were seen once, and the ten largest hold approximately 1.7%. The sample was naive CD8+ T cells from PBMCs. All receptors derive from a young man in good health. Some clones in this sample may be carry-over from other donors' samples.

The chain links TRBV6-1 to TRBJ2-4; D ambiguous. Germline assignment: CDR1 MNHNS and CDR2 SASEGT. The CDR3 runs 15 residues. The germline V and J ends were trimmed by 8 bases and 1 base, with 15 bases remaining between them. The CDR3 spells CASGPGPRAKNIQYF. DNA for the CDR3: TGTGCCAGCGGTCCCGGACCTCGTGCCAAAAACATTCAGTACTTC.

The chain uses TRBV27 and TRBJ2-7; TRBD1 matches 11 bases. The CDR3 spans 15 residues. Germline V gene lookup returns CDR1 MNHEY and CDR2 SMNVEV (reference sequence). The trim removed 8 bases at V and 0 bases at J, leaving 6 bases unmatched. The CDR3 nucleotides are TGTGCCAGCGGGGACAGGGGGACCCCCTCCTACGAGCAGTACTTC. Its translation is CASGDRGTPSYEQYF.

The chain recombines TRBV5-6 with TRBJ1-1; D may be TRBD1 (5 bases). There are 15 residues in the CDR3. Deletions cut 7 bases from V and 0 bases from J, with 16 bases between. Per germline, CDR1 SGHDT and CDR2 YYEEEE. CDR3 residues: CASGAGGRLNTEAFF. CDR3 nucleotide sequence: TGTGCCAGCGGGGCCGGCGGTCGATTGAACACTGAAGCTTTCTTT.

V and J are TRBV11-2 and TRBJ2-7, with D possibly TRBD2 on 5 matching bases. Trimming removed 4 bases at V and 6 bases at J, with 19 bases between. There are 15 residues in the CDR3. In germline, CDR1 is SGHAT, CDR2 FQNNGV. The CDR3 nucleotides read TGTGCCAGCAGCTCCGATCGATCTGCGGGCCTCGAGCAGTACTTC. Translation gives CASSSDRSAGLEQYF.

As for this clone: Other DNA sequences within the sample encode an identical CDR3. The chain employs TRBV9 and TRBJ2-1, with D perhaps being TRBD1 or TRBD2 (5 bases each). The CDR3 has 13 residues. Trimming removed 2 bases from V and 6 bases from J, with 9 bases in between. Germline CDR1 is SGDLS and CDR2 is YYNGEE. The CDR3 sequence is CASSVGTSNEQFF. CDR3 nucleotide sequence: TGTGCCAGCAGCGTCGGGACGAGCAATGAGCAGTTCTTC.

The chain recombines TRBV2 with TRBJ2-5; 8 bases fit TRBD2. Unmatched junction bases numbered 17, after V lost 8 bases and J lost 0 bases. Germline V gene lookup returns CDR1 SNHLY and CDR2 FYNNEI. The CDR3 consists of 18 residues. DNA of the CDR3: TGTGCCAGCTCCACTAGCGGAAAAAGTACTCAGTACCAAGAGACCCAGTACTTC. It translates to CASSTSGKSTQYQETQYF.

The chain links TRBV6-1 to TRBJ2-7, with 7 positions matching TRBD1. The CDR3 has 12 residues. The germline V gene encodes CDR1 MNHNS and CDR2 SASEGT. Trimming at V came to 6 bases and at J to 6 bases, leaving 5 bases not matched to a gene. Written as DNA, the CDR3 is TGTGCCAGCAGAGAACAGGGGTTCGAGCAGTACTTC. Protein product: CASREQGFEQYF.

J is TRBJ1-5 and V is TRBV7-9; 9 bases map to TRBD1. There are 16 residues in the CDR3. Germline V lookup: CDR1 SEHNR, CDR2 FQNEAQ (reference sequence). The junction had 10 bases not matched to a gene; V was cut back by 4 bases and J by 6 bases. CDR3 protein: CASSSTTGGYSQPQHF. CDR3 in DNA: TGTGCCAGCAGCTCAACCACAGGGGGCTATTCTCAGCCCCAGCATTTT.

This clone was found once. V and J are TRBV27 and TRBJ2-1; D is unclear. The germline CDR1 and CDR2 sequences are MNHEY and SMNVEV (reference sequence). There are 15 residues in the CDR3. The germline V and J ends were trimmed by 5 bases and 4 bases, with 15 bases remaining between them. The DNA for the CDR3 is TGTGCCAGCAGTCCGCCCGTGGCGCGGTACAATGAGCAGTTCTTC. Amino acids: CASSPPVARYNEQFF.

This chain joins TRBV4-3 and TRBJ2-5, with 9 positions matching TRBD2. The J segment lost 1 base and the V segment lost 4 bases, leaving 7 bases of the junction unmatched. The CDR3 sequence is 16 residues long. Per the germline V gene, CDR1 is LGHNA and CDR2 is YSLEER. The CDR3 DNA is TGCGCCAGCAGCCCCTGGACTAGCGCTACCCAAGAGACCCAGTACTTC. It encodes CASSPWTSATQETQYF.

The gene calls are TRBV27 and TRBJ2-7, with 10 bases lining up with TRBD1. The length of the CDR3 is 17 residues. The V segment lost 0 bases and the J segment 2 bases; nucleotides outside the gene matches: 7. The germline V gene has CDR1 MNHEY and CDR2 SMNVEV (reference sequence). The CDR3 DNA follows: TGTGCCAGCAGTTTATCGTGGGGGGACAGGGGACCCTACGAGCAGTACTTC. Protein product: CASSLSWGDRGPYEQYF.

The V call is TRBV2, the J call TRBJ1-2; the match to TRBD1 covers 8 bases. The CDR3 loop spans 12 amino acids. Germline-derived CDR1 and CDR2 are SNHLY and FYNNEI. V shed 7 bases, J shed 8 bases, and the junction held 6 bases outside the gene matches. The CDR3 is CASTRTGRGYTF. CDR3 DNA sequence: TGTGCCAGCACCCGGACAGGGAGAGGCTACACCTTC.

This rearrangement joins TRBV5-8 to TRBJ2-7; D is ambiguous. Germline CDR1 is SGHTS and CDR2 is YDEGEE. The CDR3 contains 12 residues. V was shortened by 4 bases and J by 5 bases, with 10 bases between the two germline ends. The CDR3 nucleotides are TGTGCCAGCAGCCAAGGGTATCACGAGCAGTACTTC. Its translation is CASSQGYHEQYF.

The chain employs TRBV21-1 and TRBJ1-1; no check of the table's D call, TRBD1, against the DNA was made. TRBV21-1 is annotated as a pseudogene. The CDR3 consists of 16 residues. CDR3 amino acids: CASSKALPGLSIEAFF. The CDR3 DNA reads TGTGCCAGCAGCAAAGCCCTTCCAGGGTTATCAATTGAAGCTTTCTTT.

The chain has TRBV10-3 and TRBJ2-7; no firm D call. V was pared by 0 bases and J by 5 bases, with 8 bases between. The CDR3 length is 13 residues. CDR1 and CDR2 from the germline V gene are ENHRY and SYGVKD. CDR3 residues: CAISESLFNEQYF. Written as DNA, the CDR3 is TGTGCCATCAGTGAGTCGTTATTCAACGAGCAGTACTTC.

CDR3 DNA sequence: TGTGCCAGCAGCCCCATTGAACCAGGGGGCTGGGGCTACACCTTC. It is translated as CASSPIEPGGWGYTF. The rearrangement joins TRBV28 to TRBJ1-2; 8 bases agree with TRBD1. Germline V gene data show CDR1 as MDHEN and CDR2 as SYDVKM. The V segment lost 6 bases and the J segment 8 bases; nucleotides outside the gene matches: 14. The CDR3 extends over 15 amino acids.

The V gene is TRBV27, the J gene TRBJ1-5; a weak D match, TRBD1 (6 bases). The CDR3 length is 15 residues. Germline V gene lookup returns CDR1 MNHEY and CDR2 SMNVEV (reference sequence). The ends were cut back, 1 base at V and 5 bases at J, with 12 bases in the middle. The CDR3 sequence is CASSLYRGAYQPQHF. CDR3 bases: TGTGCCAGCAGTTTATACCGGGGGGCATATCAGCCCCAGCATTTT.

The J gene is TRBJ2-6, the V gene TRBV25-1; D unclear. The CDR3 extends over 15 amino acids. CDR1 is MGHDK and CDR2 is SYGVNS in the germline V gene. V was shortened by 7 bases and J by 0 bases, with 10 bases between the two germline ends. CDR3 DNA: TGTGCCAGCACTTTATCGAGCTCTGGGGCCAACGTCCTGACTTTC. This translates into CASTLSSSGANVLTF.

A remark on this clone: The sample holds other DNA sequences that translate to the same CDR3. CDR3 in DNA: TGTGCCAGCAGTTTACTGAGCAATCAGCCCCAGCATTTT. It translates to CASSLLSNQPQHF. The chain uses TRBV27 and TRBJ1-5; D uncertain. Between the trimmed V and J ends, which lost 2 bases and 1 base, there was a span of 3 bases. In germline, CDR1 is MNHEY, CDR2 SMNVEV (reference sequence). The CDR3 covers 13 residues.

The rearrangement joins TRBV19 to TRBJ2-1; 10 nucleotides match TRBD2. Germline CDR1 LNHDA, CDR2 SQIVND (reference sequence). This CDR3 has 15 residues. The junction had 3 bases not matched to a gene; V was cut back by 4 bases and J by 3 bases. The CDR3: CASSSRTSGYNEQFF. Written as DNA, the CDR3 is TGTGCCAGTAGTAGTCGGACTAGCGGCTACAATGAGCAGTTCTTC.

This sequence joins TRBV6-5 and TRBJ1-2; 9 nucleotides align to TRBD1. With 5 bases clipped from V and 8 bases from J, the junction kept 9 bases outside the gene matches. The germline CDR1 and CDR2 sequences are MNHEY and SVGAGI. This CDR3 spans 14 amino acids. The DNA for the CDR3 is TGTGCCAGCAGTACCTCAACAGGGGGCGTCGGCTACACCTTC. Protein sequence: CASSTSTGGVGYTF.

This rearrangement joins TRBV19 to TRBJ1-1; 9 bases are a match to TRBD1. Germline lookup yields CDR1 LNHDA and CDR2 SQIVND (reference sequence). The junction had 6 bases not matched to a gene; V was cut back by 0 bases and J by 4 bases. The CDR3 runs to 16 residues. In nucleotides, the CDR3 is TGTGCCAGTAGTATAGAAAACAGGGGGCTCGGCACTGAAGCTTTCTTT. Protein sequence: CASSIENRGLGTEAFF.

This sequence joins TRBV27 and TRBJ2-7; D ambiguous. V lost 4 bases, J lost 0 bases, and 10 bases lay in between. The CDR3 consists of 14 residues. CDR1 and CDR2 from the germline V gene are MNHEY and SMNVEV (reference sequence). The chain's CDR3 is CASSWNPSSYEQYF. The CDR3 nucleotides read TGTGCCAGCAGTTGGAACCCAAGCTCCTACGAGCAGTACTTC.

This CDR3 is CASREGLLAGRGTQYF. CDR3 DNA sequence: TGTGCCAGCAGGGAAGGGTTGCTAGCGGGACGAGGGACCCAGTACTTC. This chain uses TRBV4-2 with TRBJ2-5, with 9 bases aligning to TRBD2. The ends lost 6 bases at V and 7 bases at J; junction bases unmatched: 15. The CDR3 has 16 amino acids. In germline, CDR1 is LGHNA, CDR2 YNFKEQ.